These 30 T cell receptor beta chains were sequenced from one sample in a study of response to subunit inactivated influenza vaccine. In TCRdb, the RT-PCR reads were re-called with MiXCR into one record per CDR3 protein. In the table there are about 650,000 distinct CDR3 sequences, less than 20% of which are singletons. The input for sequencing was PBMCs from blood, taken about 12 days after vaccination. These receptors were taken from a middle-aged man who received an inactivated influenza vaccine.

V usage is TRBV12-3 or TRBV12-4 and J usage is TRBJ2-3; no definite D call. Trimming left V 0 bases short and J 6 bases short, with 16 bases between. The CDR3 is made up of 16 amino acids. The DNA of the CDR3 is TGTGCCAGCAGTTTAGCGCTTGGACGGCAGCACGATACGCAGTATTTT. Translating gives CASSLALGRQHDTQYF.

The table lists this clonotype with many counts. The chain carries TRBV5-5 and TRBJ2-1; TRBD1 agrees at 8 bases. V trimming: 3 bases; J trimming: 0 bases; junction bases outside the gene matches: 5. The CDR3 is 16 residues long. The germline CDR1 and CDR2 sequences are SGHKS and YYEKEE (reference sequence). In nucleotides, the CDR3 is TGTGCCAGCAGCTCCATTGGGACAGGCTCCTACAATGAGCAGTTCTTC. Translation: CASSSIGTGSYNEQFF.

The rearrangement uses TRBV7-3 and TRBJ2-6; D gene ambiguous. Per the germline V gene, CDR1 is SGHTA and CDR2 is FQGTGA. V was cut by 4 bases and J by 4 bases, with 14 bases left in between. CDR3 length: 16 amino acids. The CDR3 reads CASSSYPALGANVLTF. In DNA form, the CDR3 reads TGTGCCAGCAGCTCCTACCCAGCCTTAGGGGCCAACGTCCTGACTTTC.

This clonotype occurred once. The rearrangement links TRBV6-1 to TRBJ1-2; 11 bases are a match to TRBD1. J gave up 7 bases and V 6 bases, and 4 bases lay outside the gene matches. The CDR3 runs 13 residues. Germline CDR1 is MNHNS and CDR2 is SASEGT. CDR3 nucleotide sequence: TGTGCCAGCAGAGCCGGGACAGGGGGTGGCTACACCTTC. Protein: CASRAGTGGGYTF.

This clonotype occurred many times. Written as DNA, the CDR3 is TGTGCCACCAGCAGAGAGGGGAGTTCCTACGAGCAGTACTTC. Its protein is CATSREGSSYEQYF. J is TRBJ2-7 and V is TRBV15; the D gene is possibly TRBD2 (5 bases). The CDR3 runs 14 residues. Deletions cut 0 bases from V and 1 base from J, with 7 bases between. Germline loops: CDR1 LNHNV, CDR2 YYDKDF (reference sequence).

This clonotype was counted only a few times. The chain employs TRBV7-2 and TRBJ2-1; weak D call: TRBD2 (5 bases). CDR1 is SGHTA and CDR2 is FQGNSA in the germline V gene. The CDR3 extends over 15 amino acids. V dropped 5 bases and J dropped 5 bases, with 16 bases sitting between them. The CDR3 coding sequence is TGTGCCAGCAGCCCCGGACTCGGGTGGAACAATGAGCAGTTCTTC. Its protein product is CASSPGLGWNNEQFF.

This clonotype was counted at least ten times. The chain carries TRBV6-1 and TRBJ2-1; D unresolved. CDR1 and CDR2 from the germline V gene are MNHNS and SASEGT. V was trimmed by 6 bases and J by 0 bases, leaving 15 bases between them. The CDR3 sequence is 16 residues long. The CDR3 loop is CASRPNAWSSYNEQFF. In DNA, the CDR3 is TGTGCCAGCAGACCTAATGCTTGGAGCTCCTACAATGAGCAGTTCTTC.

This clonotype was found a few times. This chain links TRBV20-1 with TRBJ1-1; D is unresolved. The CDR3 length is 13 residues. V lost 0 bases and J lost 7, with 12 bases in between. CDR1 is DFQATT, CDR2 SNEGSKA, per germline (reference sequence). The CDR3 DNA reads TGCAGTGCTAGAGAGGGGAGGATTAGTGAAGCTTTCTTT. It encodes CSAREGRISEAFF.

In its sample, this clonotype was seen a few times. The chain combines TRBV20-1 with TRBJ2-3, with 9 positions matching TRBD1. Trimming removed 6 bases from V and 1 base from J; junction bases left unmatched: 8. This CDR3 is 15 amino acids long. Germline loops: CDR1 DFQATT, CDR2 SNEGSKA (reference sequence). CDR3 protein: CSAQSRDRGTDTQYF. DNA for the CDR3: TGCAGTGCGCAATCCCGGGACAGGGGCACAGATACGCAGTATTTT.

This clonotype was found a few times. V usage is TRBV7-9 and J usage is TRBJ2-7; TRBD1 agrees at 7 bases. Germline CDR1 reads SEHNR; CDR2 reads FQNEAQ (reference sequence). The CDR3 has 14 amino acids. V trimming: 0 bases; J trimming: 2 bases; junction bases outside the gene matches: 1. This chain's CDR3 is CASSLAGTAYEQYF. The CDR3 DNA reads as TGTGCCAGCAGCTTAGCAGGGACAGCCTACGAGCAGTACTTC. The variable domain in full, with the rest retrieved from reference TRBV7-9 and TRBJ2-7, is DTGVSQNPRHKITKRGQNVTFRCDPISEHNRLYWYRQTLGQGPEFLTYFQNEAQLEKSRLLSDRFSAERPKGSFSTLEIQRTEQGDSAMYLCASSLAGTAYEQYFGPGTRLTVT.

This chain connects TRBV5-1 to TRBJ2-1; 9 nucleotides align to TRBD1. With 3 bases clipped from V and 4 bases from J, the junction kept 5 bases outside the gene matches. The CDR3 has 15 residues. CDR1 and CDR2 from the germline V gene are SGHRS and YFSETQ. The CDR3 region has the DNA TGCGCCAGCAGCTGGGGGACAGGGTCTTACAATGAGCAGTTCTTC. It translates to CASSWGTGSYNEQFF.

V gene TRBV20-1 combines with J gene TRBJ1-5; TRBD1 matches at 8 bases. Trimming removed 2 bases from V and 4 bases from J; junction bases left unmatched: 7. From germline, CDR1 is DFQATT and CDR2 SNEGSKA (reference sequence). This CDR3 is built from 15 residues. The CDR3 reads CSARPTGALNQPQHF. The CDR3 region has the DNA TGCAGTGCTAGACCGACAGGGGCTTTAAATCAGCCCCAGCATTTT.

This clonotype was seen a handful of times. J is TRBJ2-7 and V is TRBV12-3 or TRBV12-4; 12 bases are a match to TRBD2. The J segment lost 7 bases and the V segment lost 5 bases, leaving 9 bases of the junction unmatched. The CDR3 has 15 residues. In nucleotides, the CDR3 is TGTGCCAGCAGTAATGCTAGCGGGGGGGGGAAGGAGCAGTACTTC. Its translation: CASSNASGGGKEQYF.

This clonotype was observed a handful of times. The CDR3 region is CASSEQGRDTEAFF. The DNA for the CDR3 is TGTGCCAGCAGCGAACAGGGGAGGGACACTGAAGCTTTCTTT. The rearrangement uses TRBV11-3 and TRBJ1-1; 7 nucleotides match TRBD1. Germline-derived CDR1 and CDR2 are SGHNT and YENEEA. The CDR3 runs to 14 residues. V lost 5 bases to trimming and J lost 3 bases; unmatched junction nucleotides: 6.

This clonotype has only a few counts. The CDR3 nucleotides are TGTGCCAGCACTTTTTACACCGGGGAGCTGTTTTTT. Residues: CASTFYTGELFF. The V and J genes are TRBV12-3 or TRBV12-4 and TRBJ2-2; D not resolved. V lost 7 bases, J lost 3 bases, and 6 bases lay in between. The CDR3 runs to 12 residues.

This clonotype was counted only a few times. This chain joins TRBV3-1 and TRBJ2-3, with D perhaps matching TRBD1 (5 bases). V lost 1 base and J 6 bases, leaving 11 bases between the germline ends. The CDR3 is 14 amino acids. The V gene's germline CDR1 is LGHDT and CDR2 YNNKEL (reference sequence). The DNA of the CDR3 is TGTGCCAGCAGCCAAGGGCAGGGCTTGGATACGCAGTATTTT. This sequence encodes CASSQGQGLDTQYF.

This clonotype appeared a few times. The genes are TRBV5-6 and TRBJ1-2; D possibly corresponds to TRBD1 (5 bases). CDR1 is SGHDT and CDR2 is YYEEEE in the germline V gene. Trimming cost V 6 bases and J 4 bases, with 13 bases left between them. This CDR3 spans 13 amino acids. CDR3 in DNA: TGTGCCAGCACCGGGACCCTTTTCTATGGCTACACCTTC. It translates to CASTGTLFYGYTF.

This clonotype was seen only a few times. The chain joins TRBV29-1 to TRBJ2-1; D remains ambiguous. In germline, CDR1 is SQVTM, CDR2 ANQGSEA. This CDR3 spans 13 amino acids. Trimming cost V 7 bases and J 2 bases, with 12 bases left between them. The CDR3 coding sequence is TGCAGCGCTTGGCGACGTACCTACAATGAGCAGTTCTTC. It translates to CSAWRRTYNEQFF.

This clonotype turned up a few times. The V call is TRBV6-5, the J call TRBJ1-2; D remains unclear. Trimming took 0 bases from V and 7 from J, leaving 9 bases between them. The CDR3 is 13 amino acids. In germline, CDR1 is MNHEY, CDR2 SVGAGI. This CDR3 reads CASSYSGRGGYTF. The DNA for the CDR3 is TGTGCCAGCAGTTACTCGGGCCGGGGTGGCTACACCTTC.

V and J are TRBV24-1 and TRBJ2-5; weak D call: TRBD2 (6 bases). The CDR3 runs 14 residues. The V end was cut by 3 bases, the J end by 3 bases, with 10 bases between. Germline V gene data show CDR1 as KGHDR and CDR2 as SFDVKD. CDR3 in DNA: TGTGCCACCAGTGATGTTAGCGGAAAAGAGACCCAGTACTTC. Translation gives CATSDVSGKETQYF.

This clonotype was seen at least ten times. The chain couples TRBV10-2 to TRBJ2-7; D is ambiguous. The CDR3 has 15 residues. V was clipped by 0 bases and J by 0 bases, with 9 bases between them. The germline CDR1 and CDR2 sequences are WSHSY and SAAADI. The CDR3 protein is CASSESTVSSYEQYF. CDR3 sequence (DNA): TGCGCCAGCAGTGAGTCGACGGTTAGCTCCTACGAGCAGTACTTC.

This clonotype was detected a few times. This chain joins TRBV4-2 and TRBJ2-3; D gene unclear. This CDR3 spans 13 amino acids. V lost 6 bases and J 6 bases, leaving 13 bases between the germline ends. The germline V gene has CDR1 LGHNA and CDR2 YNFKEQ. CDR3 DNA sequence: TGTGCCAGCAGGAAAGGAGCTCAGGATACGCAGTATTTT. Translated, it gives CASRKGAQDTQYF.

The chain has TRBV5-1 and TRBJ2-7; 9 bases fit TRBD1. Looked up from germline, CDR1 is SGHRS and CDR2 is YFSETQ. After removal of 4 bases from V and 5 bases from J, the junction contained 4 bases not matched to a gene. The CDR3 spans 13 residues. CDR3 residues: CASSGQGLDEQYF. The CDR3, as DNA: TGCGCCAGCAGCGGACAGGGGCTCGACGAGCAGTACTTC.

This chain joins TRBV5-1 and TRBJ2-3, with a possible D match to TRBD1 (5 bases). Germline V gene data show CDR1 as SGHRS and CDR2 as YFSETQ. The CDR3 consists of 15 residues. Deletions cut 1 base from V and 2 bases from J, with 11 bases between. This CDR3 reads CASSLRQPPTDTQYF. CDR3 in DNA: TGCGCCAGCAGCTTGAGACAGCCACCCACAGATACGCAGTATTTT.

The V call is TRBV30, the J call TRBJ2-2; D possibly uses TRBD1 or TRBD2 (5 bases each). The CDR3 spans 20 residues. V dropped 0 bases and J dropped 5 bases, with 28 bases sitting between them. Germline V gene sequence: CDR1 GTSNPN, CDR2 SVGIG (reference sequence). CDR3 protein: CAWSVKVGTSLWGRTGELFF. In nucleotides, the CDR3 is TGTGCCTGGAGTGTAAAAGTCGGGACCTCACTGTGGGGTCGAACCGGGGAGCTGTTTTTT.

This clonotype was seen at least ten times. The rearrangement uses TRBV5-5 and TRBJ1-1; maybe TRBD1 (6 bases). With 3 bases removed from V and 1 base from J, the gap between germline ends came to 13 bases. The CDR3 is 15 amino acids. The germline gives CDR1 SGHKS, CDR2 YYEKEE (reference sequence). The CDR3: CASSYEWTANTEAFF. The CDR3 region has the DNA TGTGCCAGCAGCTACGAGTGGACAGCGAACACTGAAGCTTTCTTT.

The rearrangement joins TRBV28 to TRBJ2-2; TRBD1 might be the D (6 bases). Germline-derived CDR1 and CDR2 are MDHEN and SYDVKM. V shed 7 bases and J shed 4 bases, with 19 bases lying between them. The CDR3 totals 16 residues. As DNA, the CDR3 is TGTGCCAGCACCAAACGGGCAGGGGCGACCACCGGGGAGCTGTTTTTT. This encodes CASTKRAGATTGELFF.

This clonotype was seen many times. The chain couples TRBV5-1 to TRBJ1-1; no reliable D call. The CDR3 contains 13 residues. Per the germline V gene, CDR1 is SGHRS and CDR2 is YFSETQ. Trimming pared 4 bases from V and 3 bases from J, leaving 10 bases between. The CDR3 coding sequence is TGCGCCAGCAGCCCGGGCCCTGACACTGAAGCTTTCTTT. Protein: CASSPGPDTEAFF.

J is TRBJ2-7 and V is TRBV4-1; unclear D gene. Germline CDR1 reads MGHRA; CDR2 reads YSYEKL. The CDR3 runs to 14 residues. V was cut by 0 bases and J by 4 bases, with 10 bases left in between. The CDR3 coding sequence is TGCGCCAGCAGCCAAGATACAGAAGCGTACGAGCAGTACTTC. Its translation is CASSQDTEAYEQYF.

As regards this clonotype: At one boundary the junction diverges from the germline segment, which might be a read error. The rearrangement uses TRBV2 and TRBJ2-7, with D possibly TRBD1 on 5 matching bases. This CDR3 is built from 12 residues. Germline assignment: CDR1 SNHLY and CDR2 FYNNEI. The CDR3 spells CASREGVYEQYF. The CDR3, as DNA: TGTGCCAGCAGGGAAGGGGTTTACGAGCAGTACTTC.